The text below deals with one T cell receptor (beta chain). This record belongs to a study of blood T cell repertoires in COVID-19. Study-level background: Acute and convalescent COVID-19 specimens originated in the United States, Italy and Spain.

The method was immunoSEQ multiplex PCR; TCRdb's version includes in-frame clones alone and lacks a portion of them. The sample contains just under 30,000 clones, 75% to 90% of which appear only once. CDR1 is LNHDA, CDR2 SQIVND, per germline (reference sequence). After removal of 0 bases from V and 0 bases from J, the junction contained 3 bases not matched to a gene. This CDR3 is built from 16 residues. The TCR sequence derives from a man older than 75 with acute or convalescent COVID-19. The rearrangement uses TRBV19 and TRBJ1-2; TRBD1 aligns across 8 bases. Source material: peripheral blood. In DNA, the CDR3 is TGTGCCAGTAGTATAGATCCGGGACAGGCTAACTATGGCTACACCTTC. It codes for CASSIDPGQANYGYTF.